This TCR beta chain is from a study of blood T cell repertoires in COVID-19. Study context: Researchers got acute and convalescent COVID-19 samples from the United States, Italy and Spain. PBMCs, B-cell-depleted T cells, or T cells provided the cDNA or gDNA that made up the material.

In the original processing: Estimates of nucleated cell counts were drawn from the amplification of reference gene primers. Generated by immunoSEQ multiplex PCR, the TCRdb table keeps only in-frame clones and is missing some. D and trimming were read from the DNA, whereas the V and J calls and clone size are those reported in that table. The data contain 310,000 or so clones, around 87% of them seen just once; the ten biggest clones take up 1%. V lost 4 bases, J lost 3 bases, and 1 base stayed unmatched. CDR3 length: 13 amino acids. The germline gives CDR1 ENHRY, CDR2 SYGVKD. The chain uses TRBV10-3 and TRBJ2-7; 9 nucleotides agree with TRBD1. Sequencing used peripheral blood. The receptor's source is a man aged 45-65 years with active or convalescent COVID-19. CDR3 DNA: TGTGCCATCAGTGGGACAGGGGACTACGAGCAGTACTTC. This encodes CAISGTGDYEQYF.